This T cell receptor (beta chain) originates from a study of beta chain features in type 1 diabetes (dated by TCRdb to 2016 to 2019). Background for the entire study: Mean age, gender distribution, total cell number and subset yield did not differ between patients and healthy donors. Naive and central memory subsets were obtained from all 28 donors, but regulatory and stem cell-like memory subsets were isolated from only 8 patients and roughly 8 healthy donors. The study compared the TCRB repertoires of sorted circulating CD4+ T cell subsets in recently diagnosed type 1 diabetes patients with those in matched healthy donors. A total of roughly 100 million sorted cells were examined across all samples, and RNA yield correlated strongly with the number of cells per subset. Findings and caveats that apply to the study as a whole: PCR may preferentially amplify shorter templates, but because patient and control samples were amplified and corrected together, any resulting skew would affect both groups equally. Fewer insertions and more nucleotide deletions at VDJ recombination sites were observed in patients with type 1 diabetes, implying thymic rearrangement abnormalities. In all four CD4+ subsets, TCRB CDR3 length was moderately but significantly shorter in type 1 diabetes patients. Because small numbers of individuals were included in the HLA sub-analyses, any influence of HLA type on TCRB rearrangement was left unresolved. Naive, central memory and regulatory TCRB repertoires appeared to be more similar among patients than among healthy donors. Because cDNA was sequenced instead of genomic DNA, activated cells with high expression could be over-represented, although the groups did not differ in activation or CD3 levels.

Each donor gave one peripheral blood draw, roughly 0.12 L on average, collected into heparinised tubes. A BD FACSAria II was used to sort naive, central memory, regulatory and stem cell-like memory CD4+ T cells with a panel that included CD45RO, CCR7, CD25, CD127, CD95 and CD27. All sorted populations exceeded 95% purity. PBMCs were isolated immediately by Lymphoprep density gradient centrifugation and stained directly without culture. Samples were stained and sorted in pairs, with one healthy donor and one patient per experiment, so that batch effects were minimized. Looking up the germline V gene yields CDR1 ENHRY and CDR2 SYGVKD. Clipping removes 2 bases from V and 6 bases from J, with 5 as the unmatched junction base count. The CDR3 numbers 15 residues from cysteine through phenylalanine. Kept here is only the CDR3 DNA, which spans 45 bases and is read in frame from base 1. All of the isolated RNA was reverse transcribed with the High Capacity cDNA Reverse Transcription Kit, so expressed TCRB transcripts were sequenced. Deep immunoSEQ sequencing was applied to naive, central memory and regulatory T cell samples, giving an average of about 3.7 million total reads per sample. Sorted cells were lysed in RLT buffer and RNA was extracted with DNase-treated RNeasy Micro or Mini kits, depending on cell number. To prevent cross-contamination, every cell subset was processed on its own, while patient and healthy donor samples were processed together. The immunoSEQ multiplex PCR was used to amplify TCRB sequences from cDNA, yielding 87-bp fragments that span the CDR3 region. Amplicons were sequenced on the Illumina HiSeq platform. The authors' pipeline ran thus. PCR bias was corrected computationally using synthetic template baselines, and reads within Hamming distance 2 were collapsed, with unmergeable singletons discarded. Reads were aligned against IMGT so that V, D and J genes, CDR3 length and insertions or deletions at six rearrangement sites could be assigned. Within each subset, clonotype counts were normalized to sorted cell number, and only after that were true diversity and Gini coefficients computed with the tcR R package. The overlap coefficient, calculated on TCRB nucleotide sequences, was used to measure repertoire sharing. As a proxy for the pre-selection repertoire, out-of-frame TCRB sequences from naive cells were analyzed. The table comes from immuneACCESS by way of TCRdb, which keeps in-frame sequences with V and J called. Part of the clones is missing from these tables; in studies checked, under half for an unresolved V gene and the rest for unknown reasons. That table furnishes V, J and clone size, whereas the DNA furnished D and trimming. In all, the sample holds 200,000 to 250,000 clones, and approximately 14% of those were seen once. Together, the top ten hold approximately 0.018% of the sample.

The table lists this clone with a few counts. The antigen it recognizes is unknown. Base-call qualities are not available, and no considerably larger clone is one nucleotide away. The sequence was obtained from a man aged 30-40 years with type 1 diabetes. The sequenced material came from naive CD4+ T cells from blood. The sample's cell subset or site, from its label and the paper: true naive CD4+ T cells. The chain is made from TRBV10-3 and TRBJ1-2, with 11 junctional bases fitting TRBD1. The sequenced DNA is TGTGCCATCAGTGAGCCGGACAGGGGGCGGAATGGCTACACCTTC. This gives the protein CAISEPDRGRNGYTF.